The T cell receptor beta chain under discussion was sequenced for a study of long-term antiretroviral therapy in people with HIV. With survey level as its setting, the immunoSEQ assay was v3.0. Sequencing used immunoSEQ multiplex PCR; TCRdb keeps in-frame clones, though not all of them. The sample contains tens of thousands of clones, approximately 86% of which appear only once. Notes on this clone: Its antigen is currently unknown.

General study results and limits: Diversity measured after ART increased yet remained under transplant donor controls.

From each donor, at least one pre-ART PBMC sample and at least two post-ART PBMC samples were obtained. Clinicians in the United States treated all participants with HIV. J was trimmed by 6 bases and V by 6 bases; bases with no gene match: 7. Germline V gives CDR1 MNHEY, CDR2 SVGAGI. The CDR3 consists of 13 residues. This material consisted of unsorted PBMCs, taken roughly 5 years before starting antiretroviral therapy. The receptor was derived from a man aged 45-65 years with HIV. The chain joins TRBV6-5 to TRBJ1-2; TRBD1 agrees at 7 bases. The CDR3 sequence is CASRNYRGDGYTF. The CDR3 DNA reads as TGTGCCAGCAGAAATTACAGGGGAGATGGCTACACCTTC.